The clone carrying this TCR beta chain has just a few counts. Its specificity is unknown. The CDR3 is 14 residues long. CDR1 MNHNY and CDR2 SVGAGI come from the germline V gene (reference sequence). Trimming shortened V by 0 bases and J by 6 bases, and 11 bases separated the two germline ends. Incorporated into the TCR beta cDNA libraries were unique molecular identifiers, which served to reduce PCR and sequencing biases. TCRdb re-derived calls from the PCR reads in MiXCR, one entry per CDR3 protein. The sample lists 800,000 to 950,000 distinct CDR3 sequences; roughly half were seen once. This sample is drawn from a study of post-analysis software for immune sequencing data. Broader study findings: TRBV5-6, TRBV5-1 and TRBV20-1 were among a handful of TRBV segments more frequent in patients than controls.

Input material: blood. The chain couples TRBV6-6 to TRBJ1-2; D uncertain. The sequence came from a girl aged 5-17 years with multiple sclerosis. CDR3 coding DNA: TGTGCCAGCAGTTACTCGATAAGGGCGGATGGCTACACCTTC. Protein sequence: CASSYSIRADGYTF.